These T cell receptor beta chains were read from a single sample in a study of T cells after yellow fever vaccination. TCRdb re-called the 5' RACE reads through MiXCR, storing one row per CDR3 protein. The sample contains 450,000 to 600,000 distinct CDR3 sequences, 17% of which appear only once. The sample was PBMCs, taken less than 6 days after the first yellow fever vaccination. The receptors were sampled from a man aged 18 to 30 who received the YFV17D yellow fever vaccine. Each CDR3 is given without its conserved first and last residue. D genes are given only for firm matches.

D gene: TRBD1
CDR3 length: 14
J gene: TRBJ2-1
V gene: TRBV5-6
CDR3 protein: ASSSQRQGWYNEQF

D gene: -
CDR3 length: 13
J gene: TRBJ1-1
V gene: TRBV6-5
CDR3 protein: ASPPGRCLIAEAF

D gene: -
CDR3 length: 13
J gene: TRBJ1-3
V gene: TRBV20-1
CDR3 protein: SASYSISSGNTIY

D gene: -
CDR3 length: 12
J gene: TRBJ2-1
V gene: TRBV4-3
CDR3 protein: ASSRAVNYNEQF

D gene: -
CDR3 length: 14
J gene: TRBJ2-1
V gene: TRBV7-9
CDR3 protein: ASSLGRVTPNNEQF

D gene: -
CDR3 length: 13
J gene: TRBJ2-1
V gene: TRBV20-1
CDR3 protein: SARGAGHSYNEQF

D gene: TRBD1
CDR3 length: 14
J gene: TRBJ2-1
V gene: TRBV5-1
CDR3 protein: ASSLDRDRREYEQF

D gene: -
CDR3 length: 13
J gene: TRBJ1-1
V gene: TRBV7-8
CDR3 protein: ASSLVAGPNTEAF

D gene: TRBD2
CDR3 length: 13
J gene: TRBJ2-4
V gene: TRBV2
CDR3 protein: ASIASGGTPSIQY

D gene: -
CDR3 length: 10
J gene: TRBJ2-3
V gene: TRBV12-3/TRBV12-4
CDR3 protein: ASGRQTDTQY

D gene: TRBD1
CDR3 length: 14
J gene: TRBJ2-2
V gene: TRBV11-2
CDR3 protein: ASSFSGTGFTGELF

D gene: TRBD1
CDR3 length: 12
J gene: TRBJ2-5
V gene: TRBV9
CDR3 protein: ASSAQGAQETQY

D gene: TRBD2
CDR3 length: 13
J gene: TRBJ2-5
V gene: TRBV7-2
CDR3 protein: ASSLGGGGRETQY

D gene: -
CDR3 length: 11
J gene: TRBJ2-6
V gene: TRBV29-1
CDR3 protein: SAAGAGANVLT

D gene: -
CDR3 length: 11
J gene: TRBJ1-1
V gene: TRBV18
CDR3 protein: ASSGNRATEAF

D gene: -
CDR3 length: 10
J gene: TRBJ1-2
V gene: TRBV20-1
CDR3 protein: SASAEGTGYT

D gene: TRBD1
CDR3 length: 13
J gene: TRBJ2-1
V gene: TRBV6-1
CDR3 protein: ASRPGTGGGNEQF

D gene: TRBD1
CDR3 length: 13
J gene: TRBJ1-4
V gene: TRBV5-4
CDR3 protein: ASSAVQGNNEKLF

D gene: -
CDR3 length: 13
J gene: TRBJ1-6
V gene: TRBV5-1
CDR3 protein: ASSLDRAENSPLH

D gene: -
CDR3 length: 12
J gene: TRBJ1-2
V gene: TRBV24-1
CDR3 protein: ATSESYSNYGYT

D gene: -
CDR3 length: 13
J gene: TRBJ1-4
V gene: TRBV19
CDR3 protein: ATSRDATTNEKLF

D gene: TRBD1
CDR3 length: 14
J gene: TRBJ1-1
V gene: TRBV6-1
CDR3 protein: ASSEGQGPGQTEAF

D gene: -
CDR3 length: 13
J gene: TRBJ1-2
V gene: TRBV27
CDR3 protein: ASRPSQVTFYGYT

D gene: TRBD1
CDR3 length: 15
J gene: TRBJ2-4
V gene: TRBV6-5
CDR3 protein: ASSYGTGDVAKNIQY

D gene: -
CDR3 length: 13
J gene: TRBJ2-5
V gene: TRBV6-5
CDR3 protein: ASSYRDGAQETQY

D gene: -
CDR3 length: 14
J gene: TRBJ2-6
V gene: TRBV3-1
CDR3 protein: ASRPSGTTGANVLT

D gene: TRBD2
CDR3 length: 14
J gene: TRBJ2-4
V gene: TRBV6-4
CDR3 protein: ASSAEAGLAKNIQY

D gene: TRBD2
CDR3 length: 14
J gene: TRBJ2-1
V gene: TRBV7-2
CDR3 protein: ASSLVWTSGSNEQF